This T cell receptor beta chain was identified during a study of T cell responses to AZD1222 COVID-19 vaccine. The CDR3 is 13 amino acids. V was cut by 11 bases and J by 3 bases, with 16 bases left in between. CDR1 and CDR2 from the germline V gene are SNHLY and FYNNEI. TCRdb's table, derived via immunoSEQ multiplex PCR, lists solely in-frame clones and lacks some. The sample consists of 110,000 to 150,000 clones, approximately 93% of them appearing once. Of note for this clone: Its antigen is not known.

Study-wide results and limits: Just a handful of AZD1222 recipients tested seropositive at baseline. Among the donors, most were white British and more were female, and clonal diversity was possibly underestimated. Repertoires were obtained solely post-peak T cell response.

The receptor's source is an adult in good health. The chain recombines TRBV2 with TRBJ1-1; D may be TRBD1 (6 bases). Here the sequenced sample was peripheral blood, taken on day 0 of AZD1222 vaccination. In DNA, the CDR3 is TGTGCCGGAAGACCCGAGGGGGACACTGAAGCTTTCTTT. This sequence encodes CAGRPEGDTEAFF.